This T cell receptor (beta chain) was observed in a study of blood T cell repertoires in COVID-19. Clones were read by immunoSEQ multiplex PCR, and TCRdb kept only the in-frame ones, dropping some. The repertoire holds roughly 360,000 clones, with around 83% as singletons. J was trimmed by 3 bases and V by 2 bases; bases with no gene match: 14. Germline values: CDR1 MNHEY, CDR2 SVGEGT. The CDR3 spans 18 residues. The source of this sequence is a woman aged 50 to 65 who had recovered from COVID-19. V usage is TRBV6-2 or TRBV6-3 and J usage is TRBJ1-1, with 8 bases identical to TRBD1. The specimen sequenced was PBMCs or T cells enriched from blood (not recorded which). CDR3 DNA sequence: TGTGCCAGCAGTTACACCTTGGACAGGGACGTAGAGTACACTGAAGCTTTCTTT. Protein: CASSYTLDRDVEYTEAFF.